The 3 T cell receptor beta chains in this list originate from one sample, sequenced in a study of cytomegalovirus exposure and HLA in healthy donors. Primers: 60 Vbeta forward and 13 Jbeta reverse. Sequencing was performed with immunoSEQ multiplex PCR; in TCRdb, only in-frame clones are kept and a portion is missing. This sample has about 160,000 clones, with approximately 80% found just once. The specimen was PBMCs. The receptor source for this set is a woman aged 45-59 years in good health and CMV-seronegative.

The table lists this clone with a count of one. This chain links TRBV7-2 with TRBJ1-3; tentatively, D is TRBD1 (6 bases). The CDR3 consists of 15 residues. Germline-derived CDR1 and CDR2 are SGHTA and FQGNSA. The V end was cut by 5 bases, the J end by 0 bases, with 11 bases between. The CDR3 coding sequence is TGTGCCAGCAGCCAGGACAGCAGCTCTGGAAACACCATATATTTT. Protein: CASSQDSSSGNTIYF.

V usage is TRBV7-6 and J usage is TRBJ2-2; tentative D call: TRBD2 (6 bases). The ends were cut back, 5 bases at V and 5 bases at J, with 15 bases in the middle. The germline V gene encodes CDR1 SGHVS and CDR2 FNYEAQ. The length of the CDR3 is 15 residues. CDR3 sequence: CASSQWSAGTGELFF. The CDR3 DNA follows: TGTGCCAGCAGCCAGTGGTCCGCGGGGACCGGGGAGCTGTTTTTT.

This chain joins TRBV15 and TRBJ1-1; the D gene is possibly TRBD1 (6 bases). The CDR3 covers 14 residues. Germline CDR1 and CDR2: LNHNV and YYDKDF (reference sequence). The V gene lost 5 bases and the J gene lost 6 bases, with 16 bases spanning the gap. The CDR3 spells CATSVQGTGAEAFF. As DNA, the CDR3 is TGTGCCACCAGCGTACAGGGAACCGGGGCTGAAGCTTTCTTT. Looking up the rest from reference TRBV15 and TRBJ1-1 gives the full variable domain: DAMVIQNPRYQVTQFGKPVTLSCSQTLNHNVMYWYQQKSSQAPKLLFHYYDKDFNNEADTPDNFQSRRPNTSFCFLDIRSPGLGDTAMYLCATSVQGTGAEAFFGQGTRLTVV.